The subject of this entry is one T cell receptor beta chain. Its cognate antigen is unknown. The germline V and J ends were trimmed by 0 bases and 4 bases, with 8 bases remaining between them. This CDR3 has 14 residues. CDR1 and CDR2 (germline): SGDLS, YYNGEE. This record comes from a study of identical twins' blood T cells. On the study more broadly: About 50 million reads came from some 12 libraries, six alpha, six beta. Study outcomes and limitations: Each donor's most abundant TCRbeta clonotypes shared more CDR3 sequences with her twin than unrelated donors.

One entry per CDR3 protein results from TCRdb running MiXCR on the 5' RACE reads. Among 300,000 to 450,000 distinct CDR3 sequences listed, 28% were seen once. The rearrangement joins TRBV9 to TRBJ2-1; possibly TRBD2 for D (6 bases). The clonotype originates from a woman aged 18-55 years in good health. The sample comprised PBMCs. This CDR3 is CASSVGGAYNEQFF. The CDR3 region has the DNA TGTGCCAGCAGCGTAGGCGGGGCTTACAATGAGCAGTTCTTC.